The rows below give T cell receptor beta chains drawn from one sample of a study of blood T cells in healthy people across ages. MiXCR was run by TCRdb on the 5' RACE reads, yielding one entry per CDR3 protein. The sample includes about 780,000 distinct CDR3 sequences, roughly 24% of them seen just once. These same data were also listed under a study on T cells of mothers and their children.

Sequenced sample: blood. All receptors come from a boy younger than 18 in good health. Each CDR3 is given with its conserved first and last residue. The D gene is left open where the match is weak. Expanded clones are given a class, and other clones once, few, many or no size at all.

J gene | D gene | clone size | V gene | CDR3 DNA | CDR3 protein
TRBJ2-4 | NA | NA | TRBV2 | TGTGCCAGCAGTGAAGGGCAGGTAGAAAACATTCAGTACTTC | CASSEGQVENIQYF
TRBJ2-2 | NA | few | TRBV6-5 | TGTGCCAGCAGTTACTCCGGGGGGAACACCGGGGAGCTGTTTTTT | CASSYSGGNTGELFF
TRBJ2-5 | NA | NA | TRBV4-1 | TGCGCCAGCAGCCAAACCACGGGACTTATCCAAGAGACCCAGTACTTC | CASSQTTGLIQETQYF
TRBJ2-1 | TRBD2 | few | TRBV10-3 | TGTGCCATCAGTAAACCGAGGCTAGCGGGCAACAATGAGCAGTTCTTC | CAISKPRLAGNNEQFF
TRBJ2-5 | TRBD1 | NA | TRBV5-1 | TGCGCCAGCAGCTATGTCGACAGGGGGCAGGAGACCCAGTACTTC | CASSYVDRGQETQYF
TRBJ2-7 | NA | few | TRBV29-1 | TGCAGCGTTGGGACGGGGCGGGAGCAGTACTTC | CSVGTGREQYF
TRBJ1-1 | TRBD1 | few | TRBV12-3/TRBV12-4 | TGTGCCAGCAGTTTAGAATCGAGTGGGGGGACAGGGAGTTCCACTGAAGCTTTCTTT | CASSLESSGGTGSSTEAFF
TRBJ2-5 | NA | few | TRBV3-1 | TGTGCCAGCAGCCAAAGTCTAGAGACCCAGTACTTC | CASSQSLETQYF
TRBJ1-1 | NA | NA | TRBV6-2/TRBV6-3 | TGTGCCAGCAGTTACTCGGCCAACAATCAAGCTTTCTTT | CASSYSANNQAFF
TRBJ2-5 | NA | few | TRBV3-1 | TGTGCCAGCAGCGCCCGGGACGGTGTAGAGACCCAGTACTTC | CASSARDGVETQYF
TRBJ1-2 | TRBD1 | NA | TRBV7-3 | TGTGCCAGCAGCTTAGGGGGGACAGGGAGTAACTATGGCTACACCTTC | CASSLGGTGSNYGYTF
TRBJ1-3 | NA | NA | TRBV29-1 | TGCAGCGTGACAACGCAGACTGGAAACACCATATATTTT | CSVTTQTGNTIYF
TRBJ1-2 | TRBD1 | few | TRBV19 | TGTGCCAGTAGTATACAAGGGGGCGATGGCTACACCTTC | CASSIQGGDGYTF
TRBJ2-5 | NA | NA | TRBV27 | TGTGCCTCCTCGCGATCCCGGACAAATGCAGAGACCCAGTACTTC | CASSRSRTNAETQYF
TRBJ1-2 | NA | NA | TRBV27 | TGTGCCAGCAAGGGGGGGCGCGGCTATGGCTACACCTTC | CASKGGRGYGYTF
TRBJ2-3 | TRBD2 | NA | TRBV12-3/TRBV12-4 | TGTGCCAGCAGTCGGGACTACGACACAGATACGCAGTATTTT | CASSRDYDTDTQYF
TRBJ2-4 | NA | few | TRBV20-1 | TGCAGTGCTAACAGGGACGTAACCAAAAACATTCAGTACTTC | CSANRDVTKNIQYF
TRBJ2-1 | NA | NA | TRBV12-3/TRBV12-4 | TGTGCCAGCAGGGGGATTACAGAGAGCTCCTACAATGAGCAGTTCTTC | CASRGITESSYNEQFF
TRBJ1-1 | NA | NA | TRBV7-3 | TGTGCCAGCAGCACCGGGGGTGAAGGTGAAGCTTTCTTT | CASSTGGEGEAFF
TRBJ1-4 | TRBD1 | NA | TRBV2 | TGTGCCAGCACCCAAACAGGGGTCGATGAAAAACTGTTTTTT | CASTQTGVDEKLFF
TRBJ2-1 | NA | NA | TRBV7-9 | TGTGCCAGCGATACTAGCTACTACAATGAGCAGTTCTTC | CASDTSYYNEQFF
TRBJ2-1 | NA | few | TRBV5-1 | TGCGCCAGCAGCTTGGCCACAGGGATGGGGGAGCAGTTCTTC | CASSLATGMGEQFF
TRBJ2-3 | TRBD2 | NA | TRBV28 | TGTGCCAGCAGTTTCTACCCCGGACTAGCGGGAGTTCATACGCAGTATTTT | CASSFYPGLAGVHTQYF
TRBJ1-1 | NA | few | TRBV5-6 | TGTGCCAGCAGCATTGACACTGAAGCTTTCTTT | CASSIDTEAFF
TRBJ2-3 | TRBD2 | few | TRBV5-1 | TGCGCCAGCAGCTTGCGCGGGGGGGCCGCAGATACGCAGTATTTT | CASSLRGGAADTQYF
TRBJ1-1 | NA | NA | TRBV30 | TGTGCCTGGAAGAGGGGCACTGAAGCTTTCTTT | CAWKRGTEAFF
TRBJ1-4 | NA | few | TRBV6-5 | TGTGCCAGCAGTAACGGGGGAATTCGGGAAAAACTGTTTTTT | CASSNGGIREKLFF
TRBJ2-7 | NA | few | TRBV20-1 | TGCAGTGCTAGAGACGGACAGCGATCCTACGAGCAGTACTTC | CSARDGQRSYEQYF
TRBJ2-7 | NA | NA | TRBV10-2 | TGCGCCAGCAGTGAGACCCTGGGGGAGCAGTACTTC | CASSETLGEQYF